The clone carrying this TCR beta chain was detected a few times. Via MiXCR, TCRdb re-called the 5' RACE reads, giving one row per CDR3 protein. The table lists about 65,000 distinct CDR3 sequences, under 5% of them singletons. These data belong to a study of neurological immune-mediated disorders. With 2 bases removed from V and 9 bases from J, the gap between germline ends came to 14 bases. The CDR3 totals 14 residues. Sequenced sample: PBMCs. The chain couples TRBV12-3 or TRBV12-4 to TRBJ2-1, with no clear D. The sequence derives from a man aged 45-65 years with multiple sclerosis. CDR3 sequence (DNA): TGTGCCAGCAGTTTATGGCAGATTCTCGGTGAGCAGTTCTTC. It codes for CASSLWQILGEQFF.